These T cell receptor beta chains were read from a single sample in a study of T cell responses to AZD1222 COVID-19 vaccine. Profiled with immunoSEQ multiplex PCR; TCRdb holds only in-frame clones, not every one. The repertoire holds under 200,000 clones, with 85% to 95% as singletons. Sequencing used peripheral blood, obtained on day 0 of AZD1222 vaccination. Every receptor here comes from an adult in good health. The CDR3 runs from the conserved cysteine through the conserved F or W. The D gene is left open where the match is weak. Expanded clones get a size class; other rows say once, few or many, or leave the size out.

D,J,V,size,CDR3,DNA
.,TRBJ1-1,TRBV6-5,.,CASTLDRWYTEAFF,TGTGCCAGCACCCTCGATAGATGGTACACTGAAGCTTTCTTT
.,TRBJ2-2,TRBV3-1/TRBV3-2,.,CASSHLRGEGELFF,TGTGCCAGCAGCCATTTACGAGGGGAAGGGGAGCTGTTTTTT
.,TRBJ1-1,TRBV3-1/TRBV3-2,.,CASSGRSWAAAFF,TGTGCCAGCAGCGGCCGGAGCTGGGCGGCAGCTTTCTTT
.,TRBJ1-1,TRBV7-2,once,CASSLGLRDEAFF,TGTGCCAGCAGCTTGGGTTTACGCGATGAAGCTTTCTTT
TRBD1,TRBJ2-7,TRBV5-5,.,CASITGTGYFPFYEQYF,TGTGCCAGCATTACCGGGACAGGGTATTTCCCCTTCTACGAGCAGTACTTC
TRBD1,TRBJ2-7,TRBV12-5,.,CASGPQGAYEQYF,TGTGCTAGTGGTCCGCAGGGGGCGTACGAGCAGTACTTC
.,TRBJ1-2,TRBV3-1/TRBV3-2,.,CASSQDLVGSGYTF,TGTGCCAGCAGCCAAGATCTGGTGGGGTCTGGCTACACCTTC
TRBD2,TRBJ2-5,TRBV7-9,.,CASSPIGRGGQETQYF,TGTGCCAGCAGCCCTATCGGTCGGGGGGGGCAAGAGACCCAGTACTTC
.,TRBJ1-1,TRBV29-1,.,CSVDYKNTEAFF,TGCAGCGTTGATTACAAGAACACTGAAGCTTTCTTT
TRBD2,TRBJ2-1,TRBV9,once,CASSGQPGGSGRVYNEQFF,TGTGCCAGCAGCGGACAGCCCGGGGGGAGCGGGAGGGTTTACAATGAGCAGTTCTTC
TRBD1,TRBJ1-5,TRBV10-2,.,CASSTGGDQPQHF,TGCGCCAGCAGCACAGGGGGGGATCAGCCCCAGCATTTT
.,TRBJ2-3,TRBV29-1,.,CSVEEGYTQYF,TGCAGCGTTGAAGAGGGATATACGCAGTATTTT
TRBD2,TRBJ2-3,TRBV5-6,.,CASSPLGLGGLTDTQYF,TGTGCCAGCAGCCCGTTGGGACTAGGGGGACTCACAGATACGCAGTATTTT
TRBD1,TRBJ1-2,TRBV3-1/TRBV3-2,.,CASSQKSGTGLYGYTF,TGTGCCAGCAGCCAAAAATCCGGGACAGGACTCTATGGCTACACCTTC